This TCR beta chain was sequenced for a study of T-cell memory formation after mild COVID-19. Study-level background: TCR clusters were mostly confined to one donor each.

A few counts support this clonotype. At one boundary the junction diverges from the germline segment, which might be a read error. The CDR3 spans 14 residues. Per germline, CDR1 ENHRY and CDR2 SYGVKD. Libraries for TCRalpha and TCRbeta carried sample barcodes and unique molecular identifiers via 5'RACE. TCRdb re-called the 5' RACE reads with MiXCR, one entry per CDR3 protein. The sample contains roughly 170,000 distinct CDR3 sequences, 18% of which appear only once. The gene calls are TRBV10-3 and TRBJ2-1, with 12 positions matching TRBD2. This clonotype was sampled from a young man who had mild COVID-19 (a few samples of this study predate the infection). Cell type and time point are not known. Sequenced: PBMCs or a T cell subset sorted from them (not recorded which). As DNA, the CDR3 is TGTGCCACCTTACCCTCAGGACTAGCGGGGATGATTCTCTTC. Encoded protein: CATLPSGLAGMILF.